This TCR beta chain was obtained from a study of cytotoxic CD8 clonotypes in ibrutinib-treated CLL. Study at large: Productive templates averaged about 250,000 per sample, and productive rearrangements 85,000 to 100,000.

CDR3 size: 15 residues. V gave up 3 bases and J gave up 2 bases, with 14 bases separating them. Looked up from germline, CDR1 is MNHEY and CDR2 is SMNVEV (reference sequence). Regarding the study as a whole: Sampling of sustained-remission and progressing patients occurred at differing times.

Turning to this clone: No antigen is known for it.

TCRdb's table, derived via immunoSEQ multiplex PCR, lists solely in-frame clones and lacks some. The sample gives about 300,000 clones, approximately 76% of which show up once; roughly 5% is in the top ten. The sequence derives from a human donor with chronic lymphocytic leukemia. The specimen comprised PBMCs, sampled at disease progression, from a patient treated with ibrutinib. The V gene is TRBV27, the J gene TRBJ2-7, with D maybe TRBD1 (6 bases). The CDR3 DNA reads TGTGCCAGCAGTTTTACCGGGACACCCGCCTACGAGCAGTACTTC. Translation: CASSFTGTPAYEQYF.